This T cell receptor beta chain came from a study of cytomegalovirus exposure and HLA in healthy donors. Study background: Falling in the Caucasian-associated ancestry cluster were about four fifths of 350 to 400 genotyped donors.

CDR3 length: 15 amino acids. Germline assignment: CDR1 LNHDA and CDR2 SQIVND (reference sequence). V lost 7 bases, J lost 7 bases, and 10 bases stayed unmatched. PCR involved 60 Vbeta and 13 Jbeta primers. The repertoire was sequenced with immunoSEQ multiplex PCR; TCRdb's copy has only in-frame clones and lacks some. The table lists 75,000 to 90,000 clones, 70% to 80% of them singletons. Study conclusions and caveats: Versus the approximately 700-donor mean, an Asian-associated ancestry cluster reportedly showed fewer N-insertions in a later analysis. Presence/absence analyses took donor sequencing depth as roughly uniform.

Points on this clone: Its antigen is unknown.

Sequencing was done on a sample of PBMCs. This clonotype was sampled from a human donor in good health. The V and J genes are TRBV19 and TRBJ1-6; 7 bases fit TRBD1. The CDR3, as DNA: TGTGCCAGTAAGGAGGGGGCAGGGGCCAATTCACCCCTCCACTTT. This translates into CASKEGAGANSPLHF.